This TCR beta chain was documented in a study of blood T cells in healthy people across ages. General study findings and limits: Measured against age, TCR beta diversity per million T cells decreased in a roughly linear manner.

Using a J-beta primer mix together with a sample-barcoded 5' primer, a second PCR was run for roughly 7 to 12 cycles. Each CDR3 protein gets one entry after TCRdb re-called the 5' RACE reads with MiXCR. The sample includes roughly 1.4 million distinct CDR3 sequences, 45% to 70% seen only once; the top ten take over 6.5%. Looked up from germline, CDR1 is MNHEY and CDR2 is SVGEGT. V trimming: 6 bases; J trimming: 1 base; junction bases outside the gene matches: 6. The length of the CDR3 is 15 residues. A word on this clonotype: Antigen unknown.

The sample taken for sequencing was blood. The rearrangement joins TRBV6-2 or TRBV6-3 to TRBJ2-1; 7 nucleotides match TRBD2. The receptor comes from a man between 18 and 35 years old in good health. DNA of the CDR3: TGTGCCAGCAGGAGCACTAGCGTATCCTACAATGAGCAGTTCTTC. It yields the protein CASRSTSVSYNEQFF.